The entry below gives a single TCR beta chain sequence along with its context. Its antigen is unknown. There are 17 residues in the CDR3. Trimming stripped 0 bases from V and 0 bases from J, with 15 bases between. Germline V gene data show CDR1 as GTSNPN and CDR2 as SVGIG (reference sequence). TCRdb reprocessed the 5' RACE reads via MiXCR and lists one record per CDR3 protein. The sample shows some 330,000 distinct CDR3 sequences, around 21% of them seen only once. This sample was included in a study of T-cell memory formation after mild COVID-19. Across the whole study: Clusters of TCRs were largely donor specific.

Study outcomes and limitations: Detection of some responders pre-infection suggested pre-existing cross-reactive memory T cells participated. Mainly CM and EM harbored the contracting CD4+ clones; mainly EMRA harbored the CD8+ ones.

The chain recombines TRBV30 with TRBJ2-1; D is possibly TRBD2 (6 bases). The origin of this receptor is an adult woman who had mild COVID-19 (a few samples of this study predate the infection). Cell type and time point are not known. The sample was PBMCs or a T cell subset sorted from them (not recorded which). The CDR3 region is CAWSVLLRGASYNEQFF. CDR3 DNA: TGTGCCTGGAGTGTACTTCTCCGCGGGGCCTCCTACAATGAGCAGTTCTTC. The whole variable domain, filled in from reference TRBV30 and TRBJ2-1, reads SQTIHQWPATLVQPVGSPLSLECTVEGTSNPNLYWYRQAAGRGLQLLFYSVGIGQISSEVPQNLSASRPQDRQFILSSKKLLLSDSGFYLCAWSVLLRGASYNEQFFGPGTRLTVL.